A selection of T cell receptor beta chains follows, all from one sample in a study of blood T cells in healthy people across ages. TCRdb redid the calling of the 5' RACE reads with MiXCR, one entry per CDR3 protein. Seen here are 650,000 to 1,000,000 distinct CDR3 sequences, around half observed once, and the top ten hold roughly 18%. Sequences were obtained from blood. These receptor sequences come from a man aged 80 or over in good health. Both conserved end residues are part of each CDR3. A D gene is named only where the DNA matches it firmly. The size entry is marked missing in some rows and otherwise reads once, few, many or a size class.

TRBV29-1	TRBJ2-3	few	NA	CSATRGSTDTQYF	TGCAGCGCTACGAGGGGTAGCACAGATACGCAGTATTTT
TRBV3-1	TRBJ2-1	NA	NA	CASSQGRDANEQFF	TGTGCCAGCAGCCAGGGCCGGGACGCCAATGAGCAGTTCTTC
TRBV30	TRBJ1-2	few	NA	CAWSALMTGSRGNYGYTF	TGTGCCTGGAGCGCCCTCATGACAGGAAGTAGGGGGAACTATGGCTACACCTTC
TRBV20-1	TRBJ2-7	NA	NA	CSAPGPGSWEQYF	TGCAGTGCCCCGGGCCCAGGGTCCTGGGAGCAGTACTTC
TRBV10-2	TRBJ2-3	NA	NA	CASRTGDTGTQYF	TGCGCCAGCAGGACAGGAGACACAGGTACGCAGTATTTT
TRBV3-1	TRBJ2-1	NA	NA	CASSLGHNYNEQFF	TGTGCCAGCAGTTTGGGACACAACTACAATGAGCAGTTCTTC
TRBV7-3	TRBJ2-3	NA	NA	CASSSALGTDTQYF	TGTGCCAGCAGCTCAGCATTGGGCACAGATACGCAGTATTTT
TRBV4-2	TRBJ1-2	few	NA	CASSPDLLRVGGYTF	TGTGCCAGCAGCCCGGATCTCCTCCGGGTTGGCGGCTACACCTTC
TRBV28	TRBJ2-7	few	NA	CASARAYEQYF	TGTGCCAGCGCCCGCGCCTACGAGCAGTACTTC
TRBV7-2	TRBJ2-3	many	NA	CASSPSYDTQYF	TGTGCCAGCAGCCCCTCTTATGATACGCAGTATTTT
TRBV6-1	TRBJ1-1	NA	NA	CASSDSLSGTEAFF	TGTGCCAGCAGCGACAGTTTATCTGGCACTGAAGCTTTCTTT
TRBV15	TRBJ2-7	NA	NA	CAASSRREGSYEQYF	TGTGCCGCCAGCTCCCGGAGGGAAGGCTCCTACGAGCAGTACTTC
TRBV5-4	TRBJ2-7	NA	NA	CASSAEGGYEQYF	TGTGCCAGCAGCGCCGAGGGGGGCTACGAGCAGTACTTC
TRBV20-1	TRBJ2-1	few	NA	CSARGLATVGEQFF	TGCAGTGCTAGAGGGCTAGCGACGGTGGGTGAGCAGTTCTTC
TRBV12-3/TRBV12-4	TRBJ2-1	NA	TRBD1	CASSFYFGTGGCNEQFF	TGTGCCAGCAGTTTTTATTTCGGGACAGGGGGCTGCAATGAGCAGTTCTTC
TRBV7-9	TRBJ2-7	NA	TRBD2	CASSRGGLAVYEQYF	TGTGCCAGCAGCAGGGGAGGACTAGCGGTTTACGAGCAGTACTTC
TRBV9	TRBJ2-1	NA	NA	CASSLGGEIYNEQFF	TGTGCCAGCAGCCTAGGGGGGGAGATCTACAATGAGCAGTTCTTC